The 7 T cell receptor beta chains listed next were all sequenced from one sample in a study of CD8 T cells in Susac syndrome. With random hexamers, reverse transcription was performed on about 0.5 to 1 ug of RNA. A single record per CDR3 protein comes from TCRdb applying MiXCR to the immunoSEQ multiplex PCR reads. The table has more than 85,000 distinct CDR3 sequences, 90% to 98% seen once; the top ten hold about 0.095%. Material: CD4+ T cells from PBMCs. The receptor source for this set is a human donor in good health.

The CDR3 DNA reads TGTGCCAGCAGTTACACCGGGGGGGGCCACTACGAGCAGTACTTC. Amino acids: CASSYTGGGHYEQYF. V usage is TRBV6-5 and J usage is TRBJ2-7; TRBD2 matches 8 bases. With 2 bases clipped from V and 3 bases from J, the junction kept 6 bases outside the gene matches. Germline CDR1 reads MNHEY; CDR2 reads SVGAGI. The CDR3 extends over 15 amino acids.

The chain joins TRBV27 to TRBJ2-7, with 7 positions matching TRBD1. The J segment lost 2 bases and the V segment lost 3 bases, leaving 4 bases of the junction unmatched. The germline gives CDR1 MNHEY, CDR2 SMNVEV (reference sequence). CDR3 length: 14 residues. The CDR3 coding sequence is TGTGCCAGCAGTTTCAGGACAGGAGCCTACGAGCAGTACTTC. It yields the protein CASSFRTGAYEQYF.

The CDR3 coding sequence is TGTGCCAGCAGCTTAGGGGGACAGGGCGGAACCTACGAGCAGTACTTC. It yields the protein CASSLGGQGGTYEQYF. The V and J genes are TRBV7-9 and TRBJ2-7; 9 bases agree with TRBD1. CDR3 length: 16 residues. Germline CDR1 SEHNR, CDR2 FQNEAQ (reference sequence). After removal of 1 base from V and 2 bases from J, the junction contained 6 bases not matched to a gene.

The rearrangement uses TRBV3-1 and TRBJ2-1, with 11 bases fitting TRBD2. Germline lookup yields CDR1 LGHDT and CDR2 YNNKEL (reference sequence). There are 16 residues in the CDR3. J was trimmed by 7 bases and V by 4 bases; bases with no gene match: 9. The CDR3 sequence: CASSRRTSGSSNEQFF. The DNA of the CDR3 is TGTGCCAGCAGCCGCCGAACTAGCGGGAGTAGTAATGAGCAGTTCTTC.

The V gene is TRBV7-9, the J gene TRBJ1-1; 9 bases map to TRBD1. V gave up 5 bases and J gave up 5 bases; unmatched junction bases: 12. Germline V gene data show CDR1 as SEHNR and CDR2 as FQNEAQ (reference sequence). The CDR3 length is 16 residues. CDR3: CASSDVERTGDTEAFF. The CDR3 bases are TGTGCCAGCAGCGATGTGGAACGGACAGGGGATACTGAAGCTTTCTTT.

The chain combines TRBV6-1 with TRBJ2-3; D perhaps matches TRBD1 (5 bases). The CDR3 is 17 amino acids. From germline, CDR1 is MNHNS and CDR2 SASEGT. V was shortened by 7 bases and J by 6 bases, with 26 bases between the two germline ends. The CDR3 loop is CASTPVRTTIGVDTQYF. CDR3 in DNA: TGTGCCAGCACACCGGTTCGGACAACCATCGGTGTGGATACGCAGTATTTT.

The CDR3 loop reads CASSPSPLRGGRAQYF. Written as DNA, the CDR3 is TGTGCCAGCAGCCCATCTCCTCTGCGGGGGGGCAGAGCCCAGTACTTC. The chain has TRBV3-1 and TRBJ2-5, with 9 positions matching TRBD2. V lost 4 bases to trimming and J lost 9 bases; unmatched junction nucleotides: 15. Germline V lookup: CDR1 LGHDT, CDR2 YNNKEL (reference sequence). The length of the CDR3 is 16 residues.